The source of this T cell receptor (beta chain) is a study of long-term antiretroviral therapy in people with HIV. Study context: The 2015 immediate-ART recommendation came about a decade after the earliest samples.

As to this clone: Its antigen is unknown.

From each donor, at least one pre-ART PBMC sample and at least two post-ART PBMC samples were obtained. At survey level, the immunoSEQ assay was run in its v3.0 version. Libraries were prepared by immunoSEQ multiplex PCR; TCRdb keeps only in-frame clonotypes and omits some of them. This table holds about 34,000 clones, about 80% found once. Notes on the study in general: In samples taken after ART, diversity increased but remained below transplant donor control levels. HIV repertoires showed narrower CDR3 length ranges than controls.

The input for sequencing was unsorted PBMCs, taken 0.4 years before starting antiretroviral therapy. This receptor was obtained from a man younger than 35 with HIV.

The CDR3, as DNA: TGTGCCAGCAGCGCCCTGTTGGGCGGCTACACCTTC. Encoded protein: CASSALLGGYTF. The J gene is TRBJ1-2, the V gene TRBV5-6, with D hard to call. Germline loops: CDR1 SGHDT, CDR2 YYEEEE. The V and J ends lost 4 bases and 8 bases respectively, with 12 bases between them. The CDR3 covers 12 residues.